This record concerns one TCR beta chain sequence. What it binds is unknown. Researchers ran the PCR with 60 Vbeta and 13 Jbeta primers. Authors' analysis steps: Unique TCR beta chains numbered about 72 million in a later analysis, with roughly 10 million shared. This table comes from immunoSEQ multiplex PCR, and its TCRdb copy is limited to in-frame clones, with some not included. Clone size and V and J calls were adopted from that table, with D and trimming inferred from the DNA. Of some 120,000 clones in the sample, roughly a tenth were seen once. These data come from a study of cytomegalovirus exposure and HLA in healthy donors. The CDR3 runs 14 residues. Germline V lookup: CDR1 MNHNY, CDR2 SVGAGI (reference sequence). V lost 2 bases to trimming and J lost 5 bases, with 13 bases between them. Regarding the study as a whole: In a later analysis, V- and J-gene trimming of beta chains associated with a DCLRE1C missense variant, replicated independently. Earlier analysis looked at TCR beta V segments, and most were productive about 90% or about 30% of the time. The investigators catalogued 150 or so TCR beta chains as cytomegalovirus-associated.

This TCR came from a woman aged 18-29 years in good health and CMV-seropositive. The sequenced material came from PBMCs. The chain links TRBV6-6 to TRBJ2-7; possible D gene TRBD1, 5 bases. DNA of the CDR3: TGTGCCAGCAGTTACCAGGGCGTGTTCGACGAGCAGTACTTC. It codes for CASSYQGVFDEQYF.